This TCR beta chain originates from a study of human T cells and chemical hapten exposure. Study background: It was small differences in pooled library volume that mainly caused per-sample TCR yields to vary.

Time point denoted: healthy volunteer bleed at 6 weeks. Before extraction, the whole blood was not fractionated, and total RNA was taken from it. Individual cDNA molecules (in the library) carried attached unique molecular identifiers. Authors' data handling: The number of TCRs in each sample had a median of approximately 99,000 and spanned about 20,000 to 690,600. From the RACE reads, TCRdb called clonotypes with MiXCR, one entry per CDR3 protein. TCRdb, rather than the study authors, made the V and J calls. In the table there are fewer than 50,000 distinct CDR3 sequences, about 4% of which are singletons. The CDR3 runs to 13 residues. The trim removed 5 bases at V and 6 bases at J, leaving 4 bases unmatched. The germline gives CDR1 SGHTA, CDR2 FQGTGA. This clonotype occurred many times.

The specimen sequenced was whole blood. This clonotype was obtained from a human donor in good health. Some clones in this sample may be carry-over from other donors' samples. V gene TRBV7-3 combines with J gene TRBJ1-2, with 9 bases identical to TRBD1. This chain's CDR3 is CASSRDRVDGYTF. As DNA, the CDR3 is TGTGCCAGCAGCCGGGACAGGGTGGATGGCTACACCTTC. Filled out from reference TRBV7-3 and TRBJ1-2, the complete variable domain reads GAGVSQTPSNKVTEKGKYVELRCDPISGHTALYWYRQSLGQGPEFLIYFQGTGAADDSGLPNDRFFAVRPEGSVSTLKIQRTERGDSAVYLCASSRDRVDGYTFGSGTRLTVV.